The 10 T cell receptor beta chains below all came from one sample that was sequenced in a study of cytomegalovirus exposure and HLA in healthy donors. PCR was performed using 60 Vbeta and 13 Jbeta primers. Profiling relied on immunoSEQ multiplex PCR, and the TCRdb table lists in-frame clones only, not all of them. Of about 140,000 clones listed, 73% were seen once; the top ten hold 13% to 15%. Sequencing was carried out using PBMCs. These receptors were collected from a human donor in good health.

The chain recombines TRBV7-9 with TRBJ1-2; D remains ambiguous. The germline gives CDR1 SEHNR, CDR2 FQNEAQ (reference sequence). The CDR3 loop spans 14 amino acids. V was pared by 3 bases and J by 8 bases, with 16 bases between. The CDR3 bases are TGTGCCAGCAGCTTTACTTCAGGCTATTACGGCTACACCTTC. Translated, it gives CASSFTSGYYGYTF.

The chain has TRBV9 and TRBJ2-1, with 13 nucleotides matching TRBD2. CDR3 length: 15 residues. Germline values: CDR1 SGDLS, CDR2 YYNGEE. V was pared by 2 bases and J by 10 bases, with 6 bases of the junction left unmatched. CDR3 nucleotide sequence: TGTGCCAGCAGCGTTCAAGGGGGACTAGCGGGAGAGCAGTTCTTC. Protein: CASSVQGGLAGEQFF.

The gene calls are TRBV5-4 and TRBJ1-2; possibly TRBD1 for D (6 bases). V lost 4 bases, J lost 6 bases, and 7 bases lay in between. CDR3 length: 11 residues. CDR1 SGHNT and CDR2 YYREEE come from the germline V gene (reference sequence). As DNA, the CDR3 is TGTGCCAGCAGCAACAGGGATGGCTACACCTTC. Its translation: CASSNRDGYTF.

The chain employs TRBV5-1 and TRBJ2-7, with D possibly being TRBD1 (6 bases). Germline loops: CDR1 SGHRS, CDR2 YFSETQ. This CDR3 comprises 17 residues. The ends were cut back, 0 bases at V and 2 bases at J, with 18 bases in the middle. CDR3 DNA: TGCGCCAGCAGCTTGGCCCCCGGCAGGGGATATACCTACGAGCAGTACTTC. Its protein is CASSLAPGRGYTYEQYF.

The CDR3 DNA is TGTGCCAGCAGCAATACAGGGGCTGACGGTGCTTTCTTT. It is translated as CASSNTGADGAFF. V is TRBV7-9 and J is TRBJ1-1; 7 bases map to TRBD1. The CDR3 has 13 amino acids. Germline V lookup: CDR1 SEHNR, CDR2 FQNEAQ (reference sequence). With V trimmed by 5 bases and J by 11 bases, 11 bases remained unmatched.

The V gene is TRBV6-1, the J gene TRBJ2-1; 8 bases align to TRBD1. CDR1 is MNHNS and CDR2 is SASEGT in the germline V gene. The J segment lost 9 bases and the V segment lost 8 bases, leaving 9 bases of the junction unmatched. CDR3 size: 13 residues. CDR3 in DNA: TGTGCCAGCGCCGGACAGGGACGCGTTGAGCAGTTCTTC. Amino acid sequence: CASAGQGRVEQFF.

The chain has TRBV6-6 and TRBJ2-1; D is unresolved. The V end was cut by 6 bases, the J end by 7 bases, with 7 bases between. CDR1 MNHNY and CDR2 SVGAGI come from the germline V gene (reference sequence). The length of the CDR3 is 11 residues. CDR3 sequence reads: CASRAANEQFF. The CDR3, as DNA: TGTGCCAGCAGAGCCGCAAATGAGCAGTTCTTC.

The chain couples TRBV29-1 to TRBJ2-5; 11 bases are shared with TRBD2. The CDR3 has 14 amino acids. The V gene's germline CDR1 is SQVTM and CDR2 ANQGSEA. V lost 2 bases to trimming and J lost 7 bases; unmatched junction nucleotides: 6. CDR3 sequence (DNA): TGCAGCGTTGAACTAGCGGGGGGACAATGGACCCAGTACTTC. Its translation: CSVELAGGQWTQYF.

This chain links TRBV19 with TRBJ2-1; 8 bases match TRBD2. J was trimmed by 7 bases and V by 5 bases; bases with no gene match: 16. The CDR3 spans 17 residues. The germline gives CDR1 LNHDA, CDR2 SQIVND (reference sequence). CDR3 sequence (DNA): TGTGCCAGTAGTTTCTCCCCCGTGGAGCGGGAGTATAATGAGCAGTTCTTC. Its protein is CASSFSPVEREYNEQFF.

This chain joins TRBV19 and TRBJ2-3, with 7 nucleotides matching TRBD1. J was trimmed by 3 bases and V by 0 bases; bases with no gene match: 3. This CDR3 comprises 15 residues. Germline assignment: CDR1 LNHDA and CDR2 SQIVND (reference sequence). The DNA of the CDR3 is TGTGCCAGTAGTATAGAGGTACAGGGGACAGATACGCAGTATTTT. Amino acid sequence: CASSIEVQGTDTQYF. Looking up the rest from reference TRBV19 and TRBJ2-3 gives the full variable domain: DGGITQSPKYLFRKEGQNVTLSCEQNLNHDAMYWYRQDPGQGLRLIYYSQIVNDFQKGDIAEGYSVSREKKESFPLTVTSAQKNPTAFYLCASSIEVQGTDTQYFGPGTRLTVL.